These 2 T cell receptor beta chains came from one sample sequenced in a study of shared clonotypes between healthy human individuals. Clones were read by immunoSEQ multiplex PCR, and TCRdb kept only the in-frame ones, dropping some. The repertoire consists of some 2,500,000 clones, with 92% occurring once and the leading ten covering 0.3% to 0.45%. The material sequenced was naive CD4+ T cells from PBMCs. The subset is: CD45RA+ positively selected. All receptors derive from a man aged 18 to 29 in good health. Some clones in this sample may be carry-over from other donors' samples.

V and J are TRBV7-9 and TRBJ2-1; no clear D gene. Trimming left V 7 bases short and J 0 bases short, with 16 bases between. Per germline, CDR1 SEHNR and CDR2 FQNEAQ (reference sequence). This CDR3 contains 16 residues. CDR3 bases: TGTGCCAGCATGGGTTTTTTTTGGGGCTCCTACAATGAGCAGTTCTTC. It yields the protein CASMGFFWGSYNEQFF.

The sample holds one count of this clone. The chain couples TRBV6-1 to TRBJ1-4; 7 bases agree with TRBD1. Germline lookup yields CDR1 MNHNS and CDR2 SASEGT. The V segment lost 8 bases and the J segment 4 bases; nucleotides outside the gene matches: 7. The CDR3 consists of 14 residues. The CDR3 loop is CASSKTGFNEKLFF. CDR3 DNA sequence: TGTGCCAGCTCCAAGACAGGGTTTAATGAAAAACTGTTTTTT.